Below, 25 T cell receptor beta chains from the same sample are listed, as sequenced in a study of T cell responses to AZD1222 COVID-19 vaccine (dated by TCRdb to about 2021). Libraries were prepared through the immunoSEQ multiplex PCR assay. The immuneACCESS repertoire file appears here via TCRdb, limited to in-frame rearrangements. These files lack a portion of the clones; in checked studies, under half of the deficit traces to unresolved V genes, and the cause of the others is not known. The sample's table lists a count of 150,000 or so clones. The ten largest make up about 2.2% of the sample. Interpreted using the paper, the time point label stands for: baseline before first vaccination. The sample comprised peripheral blood. Every receptor here comes from an adult in good health.

The chain recombines TRBV19 with TRBJ1-3, with 7 bases matching TRBD1. V lost 5 bases to trimming and J lost 4 bases; unmatched junction nucleotides: 8. The CDR3 extends over 15 amino acids. Germline V lookup: CDR1 LNHDA, CDR2 SQIVND (reference sequence). CDR3 region: CASSLRDSVGNTIYF. CDR3 nucleotide sequence: TGTGCCAGTAGTCTCCGGGACAGCGTAGGAAACACCATATATTTT.

The chain combines TRBV18 with TRBJ2-7, with D unclear. Germline CDR1 and CDR2: KGHSH and LQKENI. Trimming removed 6 bases at V and 5 bases at J, with 11 bases between. The CDR3 covers 12 residues. Here the CDR3 reads CASSPLGNEQYF. The CDR3, as DNA: TGTGCCAGCTCCCCCTTGGGGAACGAGCAGTACTTC.

The CDR3 DNA reads as TGTGCCAGCAGTGCTCCGGGACAGGGGAATTCACCCCTCCACTTT. As protein: CASSAPGQGNSPLHF. The genes are TRBV28 and TRBJ1-6; 10 nucleotides match TRBD1. With V trimmed by 5 bases and J by 7 bases, 5 bases remained unmatched. This CDR3 has 15 residues. Looked up from germline, CDR1 is MDHEN and CDR2 is SYDVKM.

This chain joins TRBV6-6 and TRBJ1-2; D gene unclear. This CDR3 has 11 residues. Germline lookup yields CDR1 MNHNY and CDR2 SVGAGI (reference sequence). Trimming took off 5 bases at V and 13 bases at J, with 14 bases between the two ends. CDR3 sequence: CASSPGTGSTF. CDR3 nucleotide sequence: TGTGCCAGCAGTCCCGGCACCGGGAGCACCTTC.

This chain uses TRBV4-1 with TRBJ1-3; 8 positions agree with TRBD1. The germline V gene has CDR1 MGHRA and CDR2 YSYEKL. This CDR3 spans 17 amino acids. After removal of 1 base from V and 6 bases from J, the junction contained 11 bases not matched to a gene. The CDR3 DNA reads TGCGCCAGCAGCCAAGGTCCAGCGGGACAGGCCTCAAACACCATATATTTT. Translation: CASSQGPAGQASNTIYF.

The V gene is TRBV21-1, the J gene TRBJ2-3; the table's TRBD2 call for D was not verified on the DNA. TRBV21-1 is termed a pseudogene. This CDR3 region has 20 residues. CDR3 nucleotides: TGTGCCAGCAGCAAAGGGAGCAGCGCTAGCGGGGACACTAGCACAGATACGCAGTATTTT. Amino acids: CASSKGSSASGDTSTDTQYF.

The V and J genes are TRBV18 and TRBJ2-7, with D hard to call. V dropped 1 base and J dropped 3 bases, with 10 bases sitting between them. CDR1 is KGHSH, CDR2 LQKENI, per germline. This CDR3 spans 14 amino acids. CDR3 amino acids: CASSPLSRSYEQYF. The CDR3 coding sequence is TGTGCCAGCTCACCACTATCCAGAAGCTACGAGCAGTACTTC.

V is TRBV7-2 and J is TRBJ1-2; D gene uncertain. Deletions cut 5 bases from V and 5 bases from J, with 15 bases between. The CDR3 has 14 amino acids. CDR1 is SGHTA and CDR2 is FQGNSA in the germline V gene. The CDR3 DNA reads TGTGCCAGCAGCGAGGAAGTCTCTGATTATGGCTACACCTTC. It codes for CASSEEVSDYGYTF.

The chain couples TRBV5-8 to TRBJ2-1, with TRBD2 matching over 7 bases. CDR1 and CDR2 from the germline V gene are SGHTS and YDEGEE. The CDR3 spans 15 residues. The junction had 6 bases not matched to a gene; V was cut back by 4 bases and J by 2 bases. CDR3 residues: CASSLSGVTYNEQFF. Written as DNA, the CDR3 is TGTGCCAGCAGCCTGAGCGGGGTCACCTACAATGAGCAGTTCTTC.

The chain's CDR3 is CAWSGGQGGQNTEAFF. DNA of the CDR3: TGTGCCTGGAGCGGGGGACAGGGGGGTCAGAACACTGAAGCTTTCTTT. V usage is TRBV30 and J usage is TRBJ1-1, with 11 bases matching TRBD1. Looked up from germline, CDR1 is GTSNPN and CDR2 is SVGIG (reference sequence). Germline trimming cut 3 bases from V and 1 base from J; bases unmatched to any gene: 7. This CDR3 has 16 amino acids.

On this clone itself: Distinct nucleotide sequences in the sample also encode this CDR3. The rearrangement uses TRBV6-5 and TRBJ1-2; tentative D call: TRBD1 (5 bases). Germline CDR1 and CDR2: MNHEY and SVGAGI. V lost 5 bases, J lost 2 bases, and 9 bases lay in between. The CDR3 length is 13 residues. As DNA, the CDR3 is TGTGCCAGCAGTCAGACAGCCAACTATGGCTACACCTTC. Translating it yields CASSQTANYGYTF.

V gene TRBV7-2 combines with J gene TRBJ2-3; 8 bases agree with TRBD2. The CDR3 consists of 15 residues. V lost 5 bases, J lost 1 base, and 5 bases stayed unmatched. Germline V gene sequence: CDR1 SGHTA, CDR2 FQGNSA. CDR3 protein: CASSLGGAGTDTQYF. CDR3 in DNA: TGTGCCAGCAGCCTCGGGGGGGCCGGCACAGATACGCAGTATTTT.

This chain connects TRBV5-5 to TRBJ2-5; D remains unclear. Germline CDR1 and CDR2: SGHKS and YYEKEE (reference sequence). This CDR3 is built from 15 residues. V gave up 0 bases and J gave up 1 base, with 10 bases separating them. The CDR3 bases are TGTGCCAGCAGCTTGGCGGTGGGCATCCAAGAGACCCAGTACTTC. It specifies CASSLAVGIQETQYF.

The gene calls are TRBV3-1 (or the pseudogene TRBV3-2) and TRBJ1-2; perhaps TRBD1 as D (6 bases). V was pared by 1 base and J by 10 bases, with 19 bases between. Germline assignment: CDR1 LGHDT and CDR2 YNNKEL (reference sequence). The CDR3 runs to 15 residues. The CDR3 here is CASSQGAGESYPYTF. CDR3 in DNA: TGTGCCAGCAGCCAAGGCGCAGGGGAGTCGTATCCCTACACCTTC.

The chain combines TRBV5-1 with TRBJ2-5; TRBD1 aligns across 8 bases. The CDR3 is made up of 15 amino acids. Germline V gene lookup returns CDR1 SGHRS and CDR2 YFSETQ. J gave up 4 bases and V 4 bases, and 9 bases lay outside the gene matches. CDR3 residues: CASSSGTGLLETQYF. DNA for the CDR3: TGCGCCAGCAGCAGTGGGACAGGCCTGTTAGAGACCCAGTACTTC.

In nucleotides, the CDR3 is TGTGCCAGCAGTCAGACGGGTAATCAGCCCCAGCATTTT. It specifies CASSQTGNQPQHF. The V and J genes are TRBV12-3 or TRBV12-4 and TRBJ1-5; D unresolved. The V gene lost 5 bases and the J gene lost 4 bases, with 9 bases spanning the gap. The CDR3 has 13 amino acids.

This chain joins TRBV20-1 and TRBJ2-3, with D possibly being TRBD1 (6 bases). Germline CDR1 DFQATT, CDR2 SNEGSKA (reference sequence). The V end lost 5 bases, the J end lost 9 bases, and 12 bases lay between the germline ends. The CDR3 has 11 amino acids. CDR3 in amino acids: CSAPYRETQYF. The DNA of the CDR3 is TGCAGTGCTCCCTACAGGGAAACGCAGTATTTT.

This chain joins TRBV29-1 and TRBJ1-2; maybe TRBD1 (5 bases). The CDR3 totals 15 residues. V lost 1 base and J 4 bases, leaving 16 bases between the germline ends. Germline-derived CDR1 and CDR2 are SQVTM and ANQGSEA. This CDR3 reads CSVEVLQGVGYGYTF. CDR3 in DNA: TGCAGCGTTGAAGTCCTCCAGGGCGTCGGCTATGGCTACACCTTC.

This chain connects TRBV27 to TRBJ1-5; a possible D gene is TRBD1 (5 bases). This CDR3 is 14 amino acids long. From germline, CDR1 is MNHEY and CDR2 SMNVEV (reference sequence). V was cut by 6 bases and J by 2 bases, with 11 bases left in between. CDR3 sequence: CASSWGDGNQPQHF. The CDR3 DNA follows: TGTGCCAGCAGCTGGGGGGACGGCAATCAGCCCCAGCATTTT.

This chain uses TRBV7-3 with TRBJ1-1; 12 bases align to TRBD1. After removal of 5 bases from V and 8 bases from J, the junction contained 12 bases not matched to a gene. CDR3 length: 16 residues. Germline lookup yields CDR1 SGHTA and CDR2 FQGTGA. CDR3 nucleotide sequence: TGTGCCAGCAGCCCTACTTTCTTGGGGACAGGGGGCGAAGCTTTCTTT. Translated, it gives CASSPTFLGTGGEAFF. Filled out from reference TRBV7-3 and TRBJ1-1, the complete variable domain reads GAGVSQTPSNKVTEKGKYVELRCDPISGHTALYWYRQSLGQGPEFLIYFQGTGAADDSGLPNDRFFAVRPEGSVSTLKIQRTERGDSAVYLCASSPTFLGTGGEAFFGQGTRLTVV.

The chain uses TRBV2 and TRBJ1-4, with 7 bases that match TRBD1. This CDR3 comprises 14 residues. The germline gives CDR1 SNHLY, CDR2 FYNNEI. V lost 7 bases and J lost 4; bases outside the gene matches: 6. The CDR3 loop is CASNRGGNNEKLFF. Written as DNA, the CDR3 is TGTGCCAGCAACAGGGGTGGTAATAATGAAAAACTGTTTTTT.

The gene calls are TRBV3-1 (or the pseudogene TRBV3-2) and TRBJ1-6; no firm D call. The V and J ends lost 1 base and 7 bases respectively, with 8 bases between them. Looked up from germline, CDR1 is LGHDT and CDR2 is YNNKEL (reference sequence). CDR3 length: 14 residues. The CDR3 DNA reads as TGTGCCAGCAGCCAAGGGTACGAGAATTCACCCCTCCACTTT. Translation gives CASSQGYENSPLHF.

V usage is TRBV7-8 and J usage is TRBJ1-1; 7 nucleotides match TRBD1. Trimming took 0 bases from V and 4 from J; bases not matched to a gene: 2. Per germline, CDR1 SGHVS and CDR2 FQNEAQ. The CDR3 contains 14 residues. The CDR3 here is CASSLASGGTEAFF. The DNA of the CDR3 is TGTGCCAGCAGCTTAGCCTCAGGGGGCACTGAAGCTTTCTTT. The full variable domain, with the rest looked up from reference TRBV7-8 and TRBJ1-1, is GAGVSQSPRYKVAKRGQDVALRCDPISGHVSLFWYQQALGQGPEFLTYFQNEAQLDKSGLPSDRFFAERPEGSVSTLKIQRTQQEDSAVYLCASSLASGGTEAFFGQGTRLTVV.

This chain connects TRBV11-2 to TRBJ2-1; 8 bases line up with TRBD2. CDR1 is SGHAT, CDR2 FQNNGV, per germline. V shed 1 base, J shed 2 bases, and the junction held 1 base outside the gene matches. The CDR3 runs to 15 residues. CDR3 bases: TGTGCCAGCAGCTTAGCCGGGGGGGCCTACAATGAGCAGTTCTTC. Protein sequence: CASSLAGGAYNEQFF.

About this clone itself: The same CDR3 can be traced to other DNA sequences in this sample. The chain is built from TRBV7-3 and TRBJ1-1, with 9 bases lining up with TRBD1. The CDR3 contains 15 residues. The trim removed 5 bases at V and 1 base at J, leaving 5 bases unmatched. Germline values: CDR1 SGHTA, CDR2 FQGTGA. Here the CDR3 reads CASSPTGGTNTEAFF. For the CDR3, the DNA is TGTGCCAGCAGCCCGACAGGGGGAACGAACACTGAAGCTTTCTTT.